This T cell receptor (beta chain) is from a study of CD8 T cells in ankylosing spondylitis. The V end was cut by 3 bases, the J end by 1 base, with 16 bases between. Germline V gene lookup returns CDR1 LGHNA and CDR2 YNFKEQ. The CDR3 extends over 16 amino acids. Study observations and caveats: Earlier authors reported some of these motif variants in reactive arthritis synovial fluid and blood. Seemingly characteristic of ankylosing spondylitis blood was a TCR beta motif consisting of about 8 highly homologous variants.

By quantitative 5'-RACE with molecular barcodes, the TCR beta libraries were made. TCRdb analysed the 5' RACE reads with MiXCR anew, one entry per CDR3 protein. The table shows roughly 490,000 distinct CDR3 sequences, with about 5.2% occurring only once. This clonotype has at least ten counts. What it recognizes is unknown. The clonotype was recovered from a male donor with ankylosing spondylitis. The chain has TRBV4-2 and TRBJ2-7; a weak D match, TRBD1 (5 bases). Input material: blood, either unsorted or a sorted T cell fraction (not recorded which). This CDR3 is CASSHQGAARSYEQYF. CDR3 nucleotides: TGTGCCAGCAGCCATCAAGGGGCTGCCCGATCCTACGAGCAGTACTTC.